This passage covers 32 T cell receptor beta chains from one sample sequenced in a study of beta chain features in type 1 diabetes. Isolated RNA was reverse transcribed in full, so expressed TCRB transcripts were sequenced. The protocol was immunoSEQ multiplex PCR, while the TCRdb copy is restricted to in-frame clones and leaves out a portion. The sample has 100,000 to 150,000 clones; approximately 15% are singletons. Which antigens these TCRs recognize remains unknown. Findings and caveats of the study: People with Type 1 diabetes carried modestly yet significantly shorter TCRB CDR3s in all four CD4+ subsets.

The sample consisted of central memory CD4+ T cells from blood. Receptors originate from a man aged 18-30 years with type 1 diabetes.

In its sample, this clone was seen a few times. V is TRBV27 and J is TRBJ2-1; 10 bases are a match to TRBD2. The CDR3 consists of 16 residues. The J segment lost 9 bases and the V segment lost 4 bases, leaving 12 bases of the junction unmatched. CDR1 and CDR2 from the germline V gene are MNHEY and SMNVEV (reference sequence). CDR3 bases: TGTGCCAGCAGTTGGATCAGCGGGAGGGTCTCGAGTGAGCAGTTCTTC. Its protein product is CASSWISGRVSSEQFF.

V is TRBV5-4 and J is TRBJ2-1; 9 bases agree with TRBD2. V was pared by 4 bases and J by 4 bases, with 9 bases of the junction left unmatched. CDR3 length: 16 residues. Germline V gene data show CDR1 as SGHNT and CDR2 as YYREEE (reference sequence). DNA for the CDR3: TGTGCCAGCAGCGGCGTGGCTAGCGGGGAATACAATGAGCAGTTCTTC. Encoded protein: CASSGVASGEYNEQFF.

The chain combines TRBV27 with TRBJ2-3; perhaps TRBD2 as D (6 bases). V was clipped by 4 bases and J by 5 bases, with 10 bases between them. Germline assignment: CDR1 MNHEY and CDR2 SMNVEV (reference sequence). CDR3 length: 13 amino acids. In DNA form, the CDR3 reads TGTGCCAGCAGTTGGCGGGGAGTAGATACGCAGTATTTT. The encoded protein is CASSWRGVDTQYF.

This clone turned up a few times. This rearrangement joins TRBV18 to TRBJ2-5; 11 bases align to TRBD2. Germline V lookup: CDR1 KGHSH, CDR2 LQKENI. V gave up 3 bases and J gave up 3 bases; unmatched junction bases: 0. The CDR3 consists of 14 residues. In nucleotides, the CDR3 is TGTGCCAGCTCACCGACTAGCGGGGAAGAGACCCAGTACTTC. Protein product: CASSPTSGEETQYF.

The rearrangement uses TRBV9 and TRBJ1-5; a weak D match, TRBD1 (5 bases). V was cut by 0 bases and J by 6 bases, with 10 bases left in between. Germline V gives CDR1 SGDLS, CDR2 YYNGEE. The CDR3 loop spans 14 amino acids. CDR3 region: CASSVGDGGQPQHF. The CDR3 coding sequence is TGTGCCAGCAGCGTAGGGGACGGTGGTCAGCCCCAGCATTTT. The whole variable domain, filled in from reference TRBV9 and TRBJ1-5, reads DSGVTQTPKHLITATGQRVTLRCSPRSGDLSVYWYQQSLDQGLQFLIQYYNGEERAKGNILERFSAQQFPDLHSELNLSSLELGDSALYFCASSVGDGGQPQHFGDGTRLSIL.

About this clone itself: Being one base from a much bigger clone, this may be a read error. The rearrangement links TRBV4-2 to TRBJ2-3; the D call may be TRBD1 or TRBD2 (5 bases each). The CDR3 contains 16 residues. CDR1 is LGHNA, CDR2 YNFKEQ, per germline. With 1 base removed from V and 4 bases from J, the gap between germline ends came to 15 bases. CDR3 in amino acids: CASSQGGPRGADTQYF. The DNA for the CDR3 is TGTGCCAGCAGCCAAGGGGGACCCCGGGGCGCAGATACGCAGTATTTT.

This clone has just a few counts. This chain connects TRBV4-1 to TRBJ1-3; D remains ambiguous. There are 13 residues in the CDR3. The V end was cut by 5 bases, the J end by 4 bases, with 9 bases between. Germline CDR1 reads MGHRA; CDR2 reads YSYEKL. In DNA form, the CDR3 reads TGCGCCAGCAGCGTTTATGGAGGAAACACCATATATTTT. Translation: CASSVYGGNTIYF.

Only a few counts were recorded for this clone. This chain joins TRBV6-5 and TRBJ1-1; 9 bases agree with TRBD1. Looked up from germline, CDR1 is MNHEY and CDR2 is SVGAGI. J was trimmed by 4 bases and V by 2 bases; bases with no gene match: 5. The CDR3 is 15 residues long. CDR3 DNA sequence: TGTGCCAGCAGTTACCTCGGACAGGGGATCACTGAAGCTTTCTTT. Its protein is CASSYLGQGITEAFF.

In its sample, this clone was seen a few times. The chain joins TRBV29-1 to TRBJ1-2; D not certain. The CDR3 totals 11 residues. The germline V gene has CDR1 SQVTM and CDR2 ANQGSEA. V lost 4 bases and J lost 1, with 4 bases in between. In DNA form, the CDR3 reads TGCAGCGTTGGACATAACTATGGCTACACCTTC. Its translation: CSVGHNYGYTF.

The CDR3 loop is CASSSHYSNQPQHF. The CDR3 nucleotides are TGTGCCAGCAGTTCCCATTATAGCAATCAGCCCCAGCATTTT. The rearrangement links TRBV28 to TRBJ1-5; D is ambiguous. This CDR3 is built from 14 residues. Germline values: CDR1 MDHEN, CDR2 SYDVKM. With 4 bases removed from V and 0 bases from J, the gap between germline ends came to 7 bases.

CDR3 residues: CASSQESQGREKLFF. The CDR3 DNA is TGCGCCAGCAGCCAAGAATCGCAGGGAAGGGAAAAACTGTTTTTT. The rearrangement links TRBV4-1 to TRBJ1-4, with D possibly matching TRBD1 (5 bases). The germline gives CDR1 MGHRA, CDR2 YSYEKL. V lost 0 bases, J lost 8 bases, and 13 bases lay in between. This CDR3 is 15 amino acids long.

The chain joins TRBV10-2 to TRBJ2-1; 13 positions match TRBD2. The J segment lost 8 bases and the V segment lost 3 bases, leaving 7 bases of the junction unmatched. The CDR3 has 16 amino acids. The germline CDR1 and CDR2 sequences are WSHSY and SAAADI. As DNA, the CDR3 is TGCGCCAGCAGTGAAAGGACTAGCGGGAGCTTGGATGAGCAGTTCTTC. Encoded protein: CASSERTSGSLDEQFF.

Turning to this clone: A much larger clone sits a single nucleotide away, making a read error possible. Other DNA sequences in this sample translate to the same CDR3. The V call is TRBV19, the J call TRBJ2-6; 7 nucleotides align to TRBD1. Germline CDR1 LNHDA, CDR2 SQIVND (reference sequence). V was pared by 3 bases and J by 0 bases, with 5 bases of the junction left unmatched. The length of the CDR3 is 17 residues. DNA of the CDR3: TGTGCCAGTAGTATTTGGGCAGGGGGCTCTGGGGCCAACGTCCTGACTTTC. Protein sequence: CASSIWAGGSGANVLTF.

The table lists this clone with a few counts. Written as DNA, the CDR3 is TGTGCCAGCAGACGGCTGGAGCGCCTCTACAATGAGCAGTTCTTC. Translating gives CASRRLERLYNEQFF. The chain carries TRBV27 and TRBJ2-1; D gene ambiguous. The CDR3 totals 15 residues. Germline CDR1 MNHEY, CDR2 SMNVEV (reference sequence). Trimming took off 6 bases at V and 3 bases at J, with 15 bases between the two ends.

This clone turned up a few times. The chain couples TRBV29-1 to TRBJ2-3; 8 bases are shared with TRBD2. With V trimmed by 5 bases and J by 6 bases, 13 bases remained unmatched. Per the germline V gene, CDR1 is SQVTM and CDR2 is ANQGSEA. The CDR3 contains 15 residues. This chain's CDR3 is CSVRLGAGGADTQYF. In DNA, the CDR3 is TGCAGCGTTCGCTTAGGGGCGGGAGGAGCGGATACGCAGTATTTT.

V is TRBV19 and J is TRBJ2-1, with D unclear. Deletions cut 1 base from V and 5 bases from J, with 15 bases between. The CDR3 totals 16 residues. Germline V gene data show CDR1 as LNHDA and CDR2 as SQIVND (reference sequence). Here the CDR3 DNA reads TGTGCCAGTAGTATAGTCGACACAACGCCAAACAATGAGCAGTTCTTC. Protein sequence: CASSIVDTTPNNEQFF.

The chain combines TRBV30 with TRBJ1-1, with a tentative D call TRBD1 (6 bases). V dropped 5 bases and J dropped 0 bases, with 19 bases sitting between them. CDR3 size: 16 residues. In germline, CDR1 is GTSNPN, CDR2 SVGIG (reference sequence). This chain's CDR3 is CAWLYGGRALNTEAFF. CDR3 DNA: TGTGCCTGGCTCTATGGGGGCAGGGCTTTGAACACTGAAGCTTTCTTT.

The V and J genes are TRBV5-1 and TRBJ2-7; 7 bases align to TRBD1. CDR3 length: 15 amino acids. Germline CDR1 and CDR2: SGHRS and YFSETQ. Germline trimming cut 1 base from V and 2 bases from J; bases unmatched to any gene: 6. CDR3 coding DNA: TGCGCCAGCAGCTTGCGGACAGGCATTACCTACGAGCAGTACTTC. It specifies CASSLRTGITYEQYF.

This clone showed up just a few times. This chain links TRBV30 with TRBJ2-1; D is tentatively TRBD1 or TRBD2 (5 bases each). CDR1 GTSNPN and CDR2 SVGIG come from the germline V gene (reference sequence). The CDR3 length is 15 residues. Trimming pared 2 bases from V and 2 bases from J, leaving 13 bases between. CDR3 protein: CAWSRMGEPYNEQFF. The CDR3 DNA reads as TGTGCCTGGAGTCGTATGGGGGAACCCTACAATGAGCAGTTCTTC.

The rearrangement joins TRBV5-1 to TRBJ1-1; 7 bases fit TRBD1. In germline, CDR1 is SGHRS, CDR2 YFSETQ. The CDR3 extends over 17 amino acids. V trimming: 0 bases; J trimming: 0 bases; junction bases outside the gene matches: 8. Written as DNA, the CDR3 is TGCGCCAGCAGCTTGGCGGGGACAGCCGCCATGAACACTGAAGCTTTCTTT. This codes for CASSLAGTAAMNTEAFF.

The rearrangement links TRBV29-1 to TRBJ2-5; 14 positions agree with TRBD2. This CDR3 is 15 amino acids long. Unmatched junction bases numbered 5, after V lost 6 bases and J lost 2 bases. Looked up from germline, CDR1 is SQVTM and CDR2 is ANQGSEA. CDR3 amino acids: CSVLGLAGVQETQYF. The CDR3 coding sequence is TGCAGCGTGTTGGGACTAGCGGGAGTACAAGAGACCCAGTACTTC.

This clone has a handful of counts. This CDR3 is CASSQGIAQNQETQYF. CDR3 sequence (DNA): TGTGCCAGCAGCCAAGGGATAGCTCAGAACCAAGAGACCCAGTACTTC. The chain is built from TRBV4-2 and TRBJ2-5; no definite D call. This CDR3 has 16 amino acids. The germline V gene has CDR1 LGHNA and CDR2 YNFKEQ. V lost 1 base and J lost 0, with 12 bases in between.

The chain joins TRBV7-9 to TRBJ2-7; D is unclear. Per germline, CDR1 SEHNR and CDR2 FQNEAQ (reference sequence). The length of the CDR3 is 14 residues. Trimming removed 0 bases from V and 4 bases from J, with 10 bases in between. The CDR3 loop reads CASSLARKKYEQYF. CDR3 DNA: TGTGCCAGCAGCTTAGCCAGAAAGAAATACGAGCAGTACTTC. Looking up the rest from reference TRBV7-9 and TRBJ2-7 gives the full variable domain: DTGVSQNPRHKITKRGQNVTFRCDPISEHNRLYWYRQTLGQGPEFLTYFQNEAQLEKSRLLSDRFSAERPKGSFSTLEIQRTEQGDSAMYLCASSLARKKYEQYFGPGTRLTVT.

This clone was observed many times. The chain uses TRBV20-1 and TRBJ2-1, with no clear D. The V end lost 0 bases, the J end lost 4 bases, and 1 base lay between the germline ends. The CDR3 consists of 11 residues. Germline CDR1 is DFQATT and CDR2 is SNEGSKA (reference sequence). The DNA of the CDR3 is TGCAGTGCTAGAGAGTACAATGAGCAGTTCTTC. It codes for CSAREYNEQFF.

V gene TRBV30 combines with J gene TRBJ2-5, with TRBD2 matching over 7 bases. Germline V gene lookup returns CDR1 GTSNPN and CDR2 SVGIG (reference sequence). The CDR3 length is 13 residues. V dropped 4 bases and J dropped 1; count of bases not matched to a gene: 3. The CDR3 is CAWTGGLQETQYF. The CDR3 DNA reads TGTGCCTGGACGGGAGGCCTCCAAGAGACCCAGTACTTC.

The rearrangement links TRBV7-6 to TRBJ2-1; the match to TRBD1 covers 9 bases. CDR3 length equals 15 residues. Germline V lookup: CDR1 SGHVS, CDR2 FNYEAQ. V gave up 4 bases and J gave up 3 bases; unmatched junction bases: 4. CDR3 in amino acids: CASSSTGGYYNEQFF. CDR3 nucleotide sequence: TGTGCCAGCAGCTCGACAGGGGGGTACTACAATGAGCAGTTCTTC.

This clone was seen repeatedly, ten times or more. The genes are TRBV7-2 and TRBJ2-3, with 7 bases fitting TRBD2. The V gene end was trimmed by 1 base and the J gene end by 0 bases; junction bases not matched to a gene: 10. Germline V gene data show CDR1 as SGHTA and CDR2 as FQGNSA. The CDR3 sequence is 18 residues long. The DNA of the CDR3 is TGTGCCAGCAGCTTAGTTTGGGAGGGGTCGACTAGCACAGATACGCAGTATTTT. Translation gives CASSLVWEGSTSTDTQYF.

A few counts support this clone. The V and J genes are TRBV19 and TRBJ2-6; 7 positions agree with TRBD1. Germline V gene lookup returns CDR1 LNHDA and CDR2 SQIVND (reference sequence). This CDR3 region has 18 residues. Trimming removed 0 bases from V and 0 bases from J; junction bases left unmatched: 5. CDR3 in DNA: TGTGCCAGTAGTATAGATGTAGGGGGCCACTCTGGGGCCAACGTCCTGACTTTC. As protein: CASSIDVGGHSGANVLTF.

The chain couples TRBV2 to TRBJ1-1, with D possibly TRBD1 on 5 matching bases. CDR3 size: 13 residues. V dropped 6 bases and J dropped 0 bases, with 8 bases sitting between them. Germline assignment: CDR1 SNHLY and CDR2 FYNNEI. The CDR3 here is CASSRALNTEAFF. The CDR3 nucleotides read TGTGCCAGCAGCAGGGCGCTGAACACTGAAGCTTTCTTT.

The chain is built from TRBV5-1 and TRBJ1-6; D remains unclear. The CDR3 length is 14 residues. CDR1 is SGHRS and CDR2 is YFSETQ in the germline V gene. Trimming took 2 bases from V and 6 from J, leaving 9 bases between them. CDR3 loop: CASSLTLFNSPLHF. The CDR3 region has the DNA TGCGCCAGCAGCTTAACCCTCTTTAATTCACCCCTCCACTTT.

This clone occurred a few times. The chain combines TRBV7-2 with TRBJ2-5; tentatively, D is TRBD1 (8 bases). Trimming took 3 bases from V and 4 from J, leaving 15 bases between them. The germline CDR1 and CDR2 sequences are SGHTA and FQGNSA. This CDR3 contains 15 residues. As DNA, the CDR3 is TGTGCCAGCAGCTTCAGACAGGGGAGGGGAGAGACCCAGTACTTC. Protein product: CASSFRQGRGETQYF. Looking up the rest from reference TRBV7-2 and TRBJ2-5 gives the full variable domain: GAGVSQSPSNKVTEKGKDVELRCDPISGHTALYWYRQSLGQGLEFLIYFQGNSAPDKSGLPSDRFSAERTGGSVSTLTIQRTQQEDSAVYLCASSFRQGRGETQYFGPGTRLLVL.

This rearrangement joins TRBV16 to TRBJ2-4, with 9 nucleotides matching TRBD1. V lost 5 bases, J lost 5 bases, and 7 bases stayed unmatched. The length of the CDR3 is 15 residues. CDR1 and CDR2 (germline): KGHSY, FQNENV. The CDR3 loop reads CASSIQGQGENIQYF. CDR3 DNA: TGTGCCAGCAGCATACAGGGACAGGGCGAAAACATTCAGTACTTC.